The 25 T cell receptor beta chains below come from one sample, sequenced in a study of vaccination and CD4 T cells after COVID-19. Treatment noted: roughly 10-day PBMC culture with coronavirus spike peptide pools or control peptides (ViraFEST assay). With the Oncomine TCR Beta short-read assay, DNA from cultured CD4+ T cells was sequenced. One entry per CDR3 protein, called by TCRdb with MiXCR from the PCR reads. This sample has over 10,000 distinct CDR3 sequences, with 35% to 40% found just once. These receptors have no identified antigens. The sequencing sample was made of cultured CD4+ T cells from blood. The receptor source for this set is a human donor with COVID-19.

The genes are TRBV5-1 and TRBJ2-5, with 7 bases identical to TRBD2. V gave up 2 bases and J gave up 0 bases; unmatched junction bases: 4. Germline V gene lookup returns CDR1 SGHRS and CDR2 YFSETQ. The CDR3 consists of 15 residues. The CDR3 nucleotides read TGCGCCAGCAGCTTAGACGGGACTAACCAAGAGACCCAGTACTTC. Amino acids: CASSLDGTNQETQYF.

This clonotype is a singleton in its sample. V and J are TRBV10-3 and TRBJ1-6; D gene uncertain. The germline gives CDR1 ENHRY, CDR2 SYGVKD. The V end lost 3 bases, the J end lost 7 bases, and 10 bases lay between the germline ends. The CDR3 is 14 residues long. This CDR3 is CAISEGGGNSPLHF. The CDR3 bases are TGTGCCATCAGTGAAGGCGGTGGGAATTCACCCCTCCACTTT.

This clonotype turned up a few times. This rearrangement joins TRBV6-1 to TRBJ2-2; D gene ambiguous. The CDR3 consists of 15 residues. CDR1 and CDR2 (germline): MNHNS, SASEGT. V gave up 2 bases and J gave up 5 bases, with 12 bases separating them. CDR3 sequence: CASSEQGFRTGELFF. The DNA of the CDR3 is TGTGCCAGCAGTGAACAAGGGTTTCGAACCGGGGAGCTGTTTTTT.

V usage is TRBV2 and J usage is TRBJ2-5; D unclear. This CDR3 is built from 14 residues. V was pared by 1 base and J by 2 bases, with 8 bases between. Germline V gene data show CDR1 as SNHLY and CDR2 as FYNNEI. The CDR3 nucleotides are TGTGCCAGCAGTGAAGAACTGGCGCAAGAGACCCAGTACTTC. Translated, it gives CASSEELAQETQYF.

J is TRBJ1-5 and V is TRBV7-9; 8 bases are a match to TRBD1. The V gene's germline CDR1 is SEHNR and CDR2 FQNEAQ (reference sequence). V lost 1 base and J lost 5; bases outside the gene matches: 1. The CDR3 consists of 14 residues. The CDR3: CASSLGQGYQPQHF. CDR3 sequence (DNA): TGTGCCAGCAGCTTAGGACAGGGGTATCAGCCCCAGCATTTT.

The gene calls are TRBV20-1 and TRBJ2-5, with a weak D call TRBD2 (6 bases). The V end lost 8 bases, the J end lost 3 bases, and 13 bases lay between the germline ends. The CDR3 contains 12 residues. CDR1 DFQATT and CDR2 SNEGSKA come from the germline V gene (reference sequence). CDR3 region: CSTPGEKETQYF. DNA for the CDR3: TGCAGTACCCCGGGGGAGAAAGAGACCCAGTACTTC.

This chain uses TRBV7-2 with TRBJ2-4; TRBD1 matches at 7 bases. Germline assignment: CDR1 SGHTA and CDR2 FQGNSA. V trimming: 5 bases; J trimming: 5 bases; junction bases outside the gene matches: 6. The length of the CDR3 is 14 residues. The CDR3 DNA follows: TGTGCCAGCAGCGCGAGACAGGGCCAAAACATTCAGTACTTC. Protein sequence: CASSARQGQNIQYF.

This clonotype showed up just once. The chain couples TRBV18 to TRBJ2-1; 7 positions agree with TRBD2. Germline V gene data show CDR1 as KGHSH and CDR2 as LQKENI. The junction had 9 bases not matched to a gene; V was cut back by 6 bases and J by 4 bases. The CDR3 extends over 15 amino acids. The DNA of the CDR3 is TGTGCCAGCTCCATTCAGACTAGCCCGTACAATGAGCAGTTCTTC. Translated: CASSIQTSPYNEQFF.

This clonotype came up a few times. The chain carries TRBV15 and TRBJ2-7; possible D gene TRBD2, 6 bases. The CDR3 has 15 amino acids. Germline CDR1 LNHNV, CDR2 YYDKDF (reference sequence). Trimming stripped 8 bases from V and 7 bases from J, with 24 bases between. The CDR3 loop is CATALGPGGSVEQYF. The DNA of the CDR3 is TGTGCCACCGCACTTGGTCCTGGGGGGTCGGTTGAGCAGTACTTC.

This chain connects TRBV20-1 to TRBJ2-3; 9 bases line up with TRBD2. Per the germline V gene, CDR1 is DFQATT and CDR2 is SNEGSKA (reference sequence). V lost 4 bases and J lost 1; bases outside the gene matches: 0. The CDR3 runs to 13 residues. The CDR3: CSAKRGGTDTQYF. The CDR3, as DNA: TGCAGTGCTAAGCGGGGGGGCACAGATACGCAGTATTTT.

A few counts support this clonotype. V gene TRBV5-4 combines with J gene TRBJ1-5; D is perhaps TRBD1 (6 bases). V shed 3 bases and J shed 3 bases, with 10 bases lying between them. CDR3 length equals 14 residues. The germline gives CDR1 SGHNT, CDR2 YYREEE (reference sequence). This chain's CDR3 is CASSSQGNNQPQHF. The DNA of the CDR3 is TGTGCCAGCAGCTCACAGGGAAACAATCAGCCCCAGCATTTT.

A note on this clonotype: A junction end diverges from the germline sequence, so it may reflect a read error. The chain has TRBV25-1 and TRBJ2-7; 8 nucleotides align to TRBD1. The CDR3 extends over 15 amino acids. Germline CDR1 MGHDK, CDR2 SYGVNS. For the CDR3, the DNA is TGTGCCAGCAGTGAAACAGGGACAGGCTCCGACGAGCAGTACTTC. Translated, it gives CASSETGTGSDEQYF.

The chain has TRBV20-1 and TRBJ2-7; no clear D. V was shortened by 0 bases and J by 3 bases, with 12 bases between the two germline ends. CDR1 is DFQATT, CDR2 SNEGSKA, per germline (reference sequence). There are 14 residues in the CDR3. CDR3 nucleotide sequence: TGCAGTGCTAGAGATCCGAACCGAATCTACGAGCAGTACTTC. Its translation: CSARDPNRIYEQYF.

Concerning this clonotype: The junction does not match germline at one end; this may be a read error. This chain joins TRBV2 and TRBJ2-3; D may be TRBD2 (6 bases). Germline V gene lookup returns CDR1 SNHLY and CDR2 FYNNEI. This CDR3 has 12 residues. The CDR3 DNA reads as TGTGTCAGCAGCCCACTAGCCCCAACGCAGTATTTT. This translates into CVSSPLAPTQYF. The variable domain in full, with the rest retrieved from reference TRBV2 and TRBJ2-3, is EPEVTQTPSHQVTQMGQEVILRCVPISNHLYFYWYRQILGQKVEFLVSFYNNEISEKSEIFDDQFSVERPDGSNFTLKIRSTKLEDSAMYFCVSSPLAPTQYFGPGTRLTVL.

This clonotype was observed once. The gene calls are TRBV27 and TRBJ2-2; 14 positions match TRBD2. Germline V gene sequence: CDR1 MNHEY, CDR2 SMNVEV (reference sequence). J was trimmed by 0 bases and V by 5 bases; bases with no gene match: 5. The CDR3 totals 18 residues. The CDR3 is CASSKGLAGASNTGELFF. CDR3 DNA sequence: TGTGCCAGCAGTAAGGGACTAGCGGGGGCTTCGAACACCGGGGAGCTGTTTTTT.

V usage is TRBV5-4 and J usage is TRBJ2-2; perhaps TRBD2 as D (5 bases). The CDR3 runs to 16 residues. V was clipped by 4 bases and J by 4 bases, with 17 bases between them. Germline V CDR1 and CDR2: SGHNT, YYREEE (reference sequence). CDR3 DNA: TGTGCCAGCAGCGCACTCCGGGCCGCGGGCACCGGGGAGCTGTTTTTT. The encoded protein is CASSALRAAGTGELFF.

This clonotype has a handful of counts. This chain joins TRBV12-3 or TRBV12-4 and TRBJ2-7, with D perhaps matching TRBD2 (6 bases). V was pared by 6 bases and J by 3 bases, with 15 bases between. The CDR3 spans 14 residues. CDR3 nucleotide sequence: TGTGCCAGCAGACCGGGACTGGAAAACTACGAGCAGTACTTC. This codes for CASRPGLENYEQYF.

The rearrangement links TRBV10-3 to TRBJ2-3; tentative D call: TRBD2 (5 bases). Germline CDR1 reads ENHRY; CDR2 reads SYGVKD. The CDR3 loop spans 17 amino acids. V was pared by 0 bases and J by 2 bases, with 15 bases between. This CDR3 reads CAISESLLGPYTDTQYF. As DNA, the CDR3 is TGTGCCATCAGTGAGTCTCTACTAGGGCCTTACACAGATACGCAGTATTTT.

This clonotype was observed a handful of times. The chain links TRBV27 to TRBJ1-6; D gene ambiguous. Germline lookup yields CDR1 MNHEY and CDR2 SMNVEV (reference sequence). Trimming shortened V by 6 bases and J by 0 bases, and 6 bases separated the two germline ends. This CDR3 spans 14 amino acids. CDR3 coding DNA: TGTGCCAGCAGCCCTAGCTCCTATAATTCACCCCTCCACTTT. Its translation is CASSPSSYNSPLHF.

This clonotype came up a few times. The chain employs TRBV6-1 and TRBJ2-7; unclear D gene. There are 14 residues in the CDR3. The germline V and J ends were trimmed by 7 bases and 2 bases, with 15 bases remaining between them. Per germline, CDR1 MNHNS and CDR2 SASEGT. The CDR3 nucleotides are TGTGCCAGCATCTTAACGGGTCAAACCTACGAGCAGTACTTC. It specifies CASILTGQTYEQYF.

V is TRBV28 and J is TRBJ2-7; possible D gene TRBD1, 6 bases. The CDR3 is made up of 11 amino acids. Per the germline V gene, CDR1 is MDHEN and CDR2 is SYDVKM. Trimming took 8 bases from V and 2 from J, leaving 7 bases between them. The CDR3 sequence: CASRDTYEQYF. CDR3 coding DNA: TGTGCCAGCCGGGACACCTACGAGCAGTACTTC.

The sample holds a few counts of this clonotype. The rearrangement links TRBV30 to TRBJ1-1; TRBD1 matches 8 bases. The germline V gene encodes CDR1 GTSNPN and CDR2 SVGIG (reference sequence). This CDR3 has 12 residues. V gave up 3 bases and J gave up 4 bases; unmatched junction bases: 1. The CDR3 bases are TGTGCCTGGAGGGACAGGGCCACTGAAGCTTTCTTT. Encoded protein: CAWRDRATEAFF. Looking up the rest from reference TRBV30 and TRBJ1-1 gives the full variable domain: SQTIHQWPATLVQPVGSPLSLECTVEGTSNPNLYWYRQAAGRGLQLLFYSVGIGQISSEVPQNLSASRPQDRQFILSSKKLLLSDSGFYLCAWRDRATEAFFGQGTRLTVV.

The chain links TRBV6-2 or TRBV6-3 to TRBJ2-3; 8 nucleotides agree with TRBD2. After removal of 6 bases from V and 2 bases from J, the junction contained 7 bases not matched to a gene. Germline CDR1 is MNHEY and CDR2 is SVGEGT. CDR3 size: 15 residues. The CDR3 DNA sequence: TGTGCCAGCAGCTCAGCGGGGGTATACACAGATACGCAGTATTTT. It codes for CASSSAGVYTDTQYF.

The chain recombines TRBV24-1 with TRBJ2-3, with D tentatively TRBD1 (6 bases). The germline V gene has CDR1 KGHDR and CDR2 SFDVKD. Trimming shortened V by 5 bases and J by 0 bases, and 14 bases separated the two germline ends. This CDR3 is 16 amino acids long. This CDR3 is CATSADRRPSTDTQYF. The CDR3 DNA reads TGTGCCACCAGTGCCGACAGGCGTCCGAGCACAGATACGCAGTATTTT.

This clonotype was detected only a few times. CDR3 protein: CASSLASNANYGYTF. CDR3 DNA: TGTGCCAGCAGCTTAGCGTCCAACGCTAACTATGGCTACACCTTC. The chain links TRBV7-9 to TRBJ1-2; no reliable D call. Germline CDR1 SEHNR, CDR2 FQNEAQ (reference sequence). Trimming removed 0 bases at V and 0 bases at J, with 8 bases between. There are 15 residues in the CDR3. The complete variable domain, with remaining parts taken from reference TRBV7-9 and TRBJ1-2, reads DTGVSQNPRHKITKRGQNVTFRCDPISEHNRLYWYRQTLGQGPEFLTYFQNEAQLEKSRLLSDRFSAERPKGSFSTLEIQRTEQGDSAMYLCASSLASNANYGYTFGSGTRLTVV.